A selection of T cell receptor beta chains follows, all from one sample in a study of T-cell memory formation after mild COVID-19. TCRdb reanalysed the 5' RACE reads using MiXCR and keeps one entry per CDR3 protein. The sample consists of roughly 190,000 distinct CDR3 sequences, about 11% of them appearing once. The sample taken for sequencing was PBMCs or a T cell subset sorted from them (not recorded which). These TCRs come from a young man who had mild COVID-19 (a few samples of this study predate the infection). Cell type and time point are not known. Each CDR3 is given with its conserved first and last residue. A D gene is named only where the DNA matches it firmly. Only some rows state a clone size, as once, few, many or a class for expanded clones.

.	TRBD1	TRBV10-3	TRBJ2-5	TGTGCCACCGACGACAGGGGTCAAGAGACCCAGTACTTC	CATDDRGQETQYF
.	.	TRBV5-1	TRBJ2-2	TGCGCCAGCAGCTGGGACCCAGCGAACACCGGGGAGCTGTTTTTT	CASSWDPANTGELFF
many	.	TRBV7-3	TRBJ2-4	TGTGCCAGCAGCTTAGGGAGGTCAGGGGCCCTAAACATTCAGTACTTC	CASSLGRSGALNIQYF
few	TRBD1	TRBV12-3/TRBV12-4	TRBJ1-2	TGTGCCAGCAGTCGGCGGACAGGCCTCTATGGCTACACCTTC	CASSRRTGLYGYTF
few	TRBD1	TRBV5-1	TRBJ1-1	TGCGCCAGCAGCAGGGACAGGGGGATTTCCACTGAAGCTTTCTTT	CASSRDRGISTEAFF
.	TRBD2	TRBV7-8	TRBJ2-5	TGTGCCAGCAGCCTCCGGGGGGTAGGAGAGACCCAGTACTTC	CASSLRGVGETQYF
.	TRBD1	TRBV5-1	TRBJ1-1	TGCGCCAGCAGCCTAAGACAGGGAGCGAGCACTGAAGCTTTCTTT	CASSLRQGASTEAFF
.	.	TRBV20-1	TRBJ2-7	TGCAGTGCTAGAGATCAGGGCCAGCGTAGCAGGTACGAGCAGTACTTC	CSARDQGQRSRYEQYF
few	TRBD1	TRBV3-1	TRBJ2-5	TGTGCCAGCAGCCGACAGGGCATAGGAGAGACCCAGTACTTC	CASSRQGIGETQYF
.	.	TRBV5-1	TRBJ1-5	TGCGCCAGCAGCTCGGACCCCTCTGGGCCCCAGCATTTT	CASSSDPSGPQHF
few	.	TRBV20-1	TRBJ1-1	TGCAGGCTCGTCGGAGGCACTGAAGCTTTCTTT	CRLVGGTEAFF
.	.	TRBV6-2/TRBV6-3	TRBJ2-1	TGTGCCAGCAGGGACCTCAGCTCCTACAATGAGCAGTTCTTC	CASRDLSSYNEQFF
.	.	TRBV4-1	TRBJ2-1	TGCGCCAGCAGCCAGCAAGGGGGGCGGGGCGATGAGCAGTTCTTC	CASSQQGGRGDEQFF
.	.	TRBV7-2	TRBJ2-3	TGTGCCAGCAGAGTCGGGGGGCAGAGAGATACGCAGTATTTT	CASRVGGQRDTQYF
.	TRBD1	TRBV4-3	TRBJ2-1	TGCGCCAGCAGCGCATCGGGACAGGGGCCCCTTGAGCAGTTCTTC	CASSASGQGPLEQFF
.	.	TRBV2	TRBJ2-1	TGTGCCAGCAGCGGTAGGCAGTTAGCACCCTACAATGAGCAGTTCTTC	CASSGRQLAPYNEQFF
few	.	TRBV12-3/TRBV12-4	TRBJ1-5	TGTGCCAGCAGTTTAGGCAATAGCAATCAGCCCCAGCATTTT	CASSLGNSNQPQHF
.	.	TRBV7-9	TRBJ2-3	TGTGCCAGCAGCTTTTGGACAGGCACAGATACGCAGTATTTT	CASSFWTGTDTQYF
.	TRBD1	TRBV6-6	TRBJ1-2	TGTGCCAGCAGTTACGGGACAGGGGATCGTGGCTACACCTTC	CASSYGTGDRGYTF
few	.	TRBV29-1	TRBJ2-5	TGCAGCGTTGGGACAGTAGGGACCCAGTACTTC	CSVGTVGTQYF
.	.	TRBV20-1	TRBJ1-5	TGCAGTGCTAGAGGACCGATGCGGTCGCCCCAGCATTTT	CSARGPMRSPQHF
.	.	TRBV20-1	TRBJ1-1	TGCAGTGCTAGACGGGAGAACACTGAAGCTTTCTTT	CSARRENTEAFF
.	TRBD2	TRBV7-9	TRBJ2-5	TGTGCCAGCGGGGAGGGACAAGAGACCCAGTACTTC	CASGEGQETQYF
few	.	TRBV7-3	TRBJ2-3	TGTGCCAGCAGCTTAACCTCACCTTACACAGATACGCAGTATTTT	CASSLTSPYTDTQYF
few	TRBD1	TRBV5-4	TRBJ1-1	TGTGCCAGCAGCTTGGGGACAGGGGAGTACACTGAAGCTTTCTTT	CASSLGTGEYTEAFF
.	TRBD2	TRBV3-1	TRBJ2-3	TGTGCCAGCAGCCCGGTAGCGGGGATGGCAGATACGCAGTATTTT	CASSPVAGMADTQYF
.	.	TRBV7-9	TRBJ1-1	TGTGCCAGCAGGGACTGGAGGTGGGGGATGAACACTGAAGCTTTCTTT	CASRDWRWGMNTEAFF
few	.	TRBV7-9	TRBJ2-5	TGTGCCAGCAGCTTGGCTGGAGTCGGAGAGACCCAGTACTTC	CASSLAGVGETQYF
.	TRBD1	TRBV5-4	TRBJ2-1	TGTGCCAGCAGCTCCGGGACAGCCAATGAGCAGTTCTTC	CASSSGTANEQFF
.	TRBD1	TRBV15	TRBJ1-1	TGTGCCACCAGCATAGACAGGGACTCTGGGGATTTCTTT	CATSIDRDSGDFF
few	TRBD1	TRBV7-3	TRBJ1-2	TGTGCCAGCAGCCCTTCGGGACAGAGGGGTGGCTACACCTTC	CASSPSGQRGGYTF
many	.	TRBV5-1	TRBJ1-5	TGCGCCAGCAGCTTGTACGGGGATCAGCCCCAGCATTTT	CASSLYGDQPQHF
many	.	TRBV5-1	TRBJ2-5	TGCGCCAGCAGCTTCTCCGGGTCGAGCCAAGAGACCCAGTACTTC	CASSFSGSSQETQYF
.	TRBD2	TRBV12-3/TRBV12-4	TRBJ2-1	TGTGCCAGCAGTTTGTTTGGGACGGCGGGGGGGCAATCTCTAAGGCGGAATGAGCAGTTCTTC	CASSLFGTAGGQSLRRNEQFF
.	TRBD1	TRBV3-1	TRBJ1-2	TGTGCCAGCAGCCCCTGGGACAGCTCCTATGGCTACACCTTC	CASSPWDSSYGYTF
.	TRBD2	TRBV5-1	TRBJ2-1	TGCGCCAGCAGCTCGCCCGGGACTAGCGGAATCAATGAGCAGTTCTTC	CASSSPGTSGINEQFF
.	.	TRBV5-1	TRBJ2-1	TGCGCCAGCAGCTTCGGAGGGGCCGGGTTCTACAATGAGCAGTTCTTC	CASSFGGAGFYNEQFF
.	.	TRBV12-3/TRBV12-4	TRBJ1-1	TGTGCCAGCAGTTTTCAGGACGGTCGTCGCAGTTTCTTT	CASSFQDGRRSFF
.	.	TRBV20-1	TRBJ1-1	TGCAGTGCCCACCGCCAGCAGGCGAACACTGAAGCTTTCTTT	CSAHRQQANTEAFF
.	TRBD2	TRBV7-9	TRBJ2-5	TGTGCCAGCAGCTTTGGGGGGGGGTTGGAGACCCAGTACTTC	CASSFGGGLETQYF
.	.	TRBV28	TRBJ1-2	TGTGCCAGCAGTCTGTTCGGGGCTAATGGCTACACCTTC	CASSLFGANGYTF
few	.	TRBV2	TRBJ1-5	TGTGCCAGCAGTGTATTCATTCAGCCCCAGCATTTT	CASSVFIQPQHF
few	TRBD2	TRBV6-2/TRBV6-3	TRBJ2-3	TGTGCCAGCAGTTACTCGGAGCGGGGGGGCCCGGCAGATACGCAGTATTTT	CASSYSERGGPADTQYF
few	.	TRBV20-1	TRBJ1-1	TGCAGTCCAAAACCCGGGGGCCTGAGAACTGAAGCTTTCTTT	CSPKPGGLRTEAFF
few	.	TRBV6-5	TRBJ1-2	TGTGCCAGCAGTTACGGGGGATCTAACTATGGCTACACCTTC	CASSYGGSNYGYTF
few	TRBD2	TRBV7-2	TRBJ2-3	TGTGCCAGCAGCTTGCGTAGTAGCGGGGTGCCAGATACGCAGTATTTT	CASSLRSSGVPDTQYF
.	.	TRBV9	TRBJ2-2	TGTGCCAGCAGCTCTCGAGCCACCGGGGAGCTGTTTTTT	CASSSRATGELFF
.	.	TRBV7-2	TRBJ2-6	TGTGCCAGCAGCTTAGCGGGCTTAGTCTCTGGGGCCAACGTCCTGACTTTC	CASSLAGLVSGANVLTF
.	.	TRBV6-2/TRBV6-3	TRBJ2-5	TGTGCCAGCAAGCCGGGGACGTACCAAGAGACCCAGTACTTC	CASKPGTYQETQYF
.	TRBD2	TRBV20-1	TRBJ2-7	TGCAGTGCTATGAAGCGGGGGTTCGGGCACGAGCAGTACTTC	CSAMKRGFGHEQYF